Listed below are T cell receptor beta chains from one sample, sequenced in a study of shared clonotypes between healthy human individuals. Sequencing was performed with immunoSEQ multiplex PCR; in TCRdb, only in-frame clones are kept and a portion is missing. The sample holds about 2.1 million clones, about 93% seen once. Sample: naive CD8+ T cells from PBMCs. The receptors derive from a man between 18 and 35 years old in good health. Some clones in this sample may be carry-over from other donors' samples. Each CDR3 is given with its conserved first and last residue. Each record gives: D gene, clone size, J gene, V gene, CDR3 protein, CDR3 DNA. A D gene is named only where the DNA matches it firmly. Clone size appears in some rows only: once, few, many, or a class for an expanded clone.

D gene: NA; clone size: NA; J gene: TRBJ2-1; V gene: TRBV27; CDR3 protein: CASSFQNNEQFF; CDR3 DNA: TGTGCCAGCAGTTTCCAAAACAATGAGCAGTTCTTC
D gene: TRBD2; clone size: once; J gene: TRBJ2-3; V gene: TRBV29-1; CDR3 protein: CSVDGTSDNLITDTQYF; CDR3 DNA: TGCAGCGTTGACGGTACTAGCGATAACTTGATCACAGATACGCAGTATTTT
D gene: TRBD2; clone size: once; J gene: TRBJ2-7; V gene: TRBV6-1; CDR3 protein: CASMGEGQGSYEQYF; CDR3 DNA: TGTGCCAGCATGGGGGAGGGGCAAGGGTCCTACGAGCAGTACTTC
D gene: NA; clone size: once; J gene: TRBJ2-7; V gene: TRBV19; CDR3 protein: CASSIDKGAYEQYF; CDR3 DNA: TGTGCCAGTAGTATAGATAAGGGGGCCTACGAGCAGTACTTC
D gene: NA; clone size: NA; J gene: TRBJ2-7; V gene: TRBV6-1; CDR3 protein: CASSEGGLDSYEQYF; CDR3 DNA: TGTGCCAGCAGTGAAGGGGGGTTAGACTCCTACGAGCAGTACTTC
D gene: NA; clone size: NA; J gene: TRBJ2-2; V gene: TRBV11-2; CDR3 protein: CASSPRTGELFF; CDR3 DNA: TGTGCCAGCAGCCCCCGGACCGGGGAGCTGTTTTTT
D gene: TRBD2; clone size: NA; J gene: TRBJ2-1; V gene: TRBV11-2; CDR3 protein: CASSRLAGGLINEQFF; CDR3 DNA: TGTGCCAGCAGCCGTTTAGCGGGAGGGCTTATCAATGAGCAGTTCTTC
D gene: NA; clone size: NA; J gene: TRBJ1-1; V gene: TRBV19; CDR3 protein: CASSSVNTEAFF; CDR3 DNA: TGTGCCAGTAGTTCGGTTAACACTGAAGCTTTCTTT
D gene: NA; clone size: once; J gene: TRBJ2-7; V gene: TRBV27; CDR3 protein: CASSFETSLYEQYF; CDR3 DNA: TGTGCCAGCAGTTTTGAGACTAGTTTGTACGAGCAGTACTTC
D gene: NA; clone size: NA; J gene: TRBJ2-2; V gene: TRBV5-8; CDR3 protein: CASSLEGPGELFF; CDR3 DNA: TGTGCCAGCAGCTTGGAAGGGCCCGGGGAGCTGTTTTTT
D gene: TRBD1; clone size: once; J gene: TRBJ2-7; V gene: TRBV6-5; CDR3 protein: CASRPGTGWYEQYF; CDR3 DNA: TGTGCCAGCAGGCCGGGGACAGGGTGGTACGAGCAGTACTTC
D gene: TRBD1; clone size: NA; J gene: TRBJ2-4; V gene: TRBV7-9; CDR3 protein: CASSPGGISTGSPKNIQYF; CDR3 DNA: TGTGCCAGCAGCCCAGGCGGAATTTCGACAGGGTCTCCTAAAAACATTCAGTACTTC
D gene: NA; clone size: NA; J gene: TRBJ2-7; V gene: TRBV27; CDR3 protein: CASSLRLAYEQYF; CDR3 DNA: TGTGCCAGCAGTTTGCGGCTGGCCTACGAGCAGTACTTC
D gene: NA; clone size: NA; J gene: TRBJ1-2; V gene: TRBV7-9; CDR3 protein: CASSPRTESLNYGYTF; CDR3 DNA: TGTGCCAGCAGCCCGAGGACAGAATCCCTTAACTATGGCTACACCTTC
D gene: NA; clone size: NA; J gene: TRBJ1-2; V gene: TRBV27; CDR3 protein: CASSFRGQRVGYTF; CDR3 DNA: TGTGCCAGCAGTTTTCGCGGGCAGCGGGTGGGCTACACCTTC
D gene: NA; clone size: once; J gene: TRBJ1-1; V gene: TRBV27; CDR3 protein: CASSLSPGPEAFF; CDR3 DNA: TGTGCCAGCAGTTTATCGCCAGGTCCCGAAGCTTTCTTT
D gene: TRBD1; clone size: NA; J gene: TRBJ1-1; V gene: TRBV7-6; CDR3 protein: CASSLETGGLEAFF; CDR3 DNA: TGTGCCAGCAGCCTAGAGACAGGGGGCCTCGAAGCTTTCTTT
D gene: NA; clone size: NA; J gene: TRBJ2-5; V gene: TRBV30; CDR3 protein: CAWTDEETQYF; CDR3 DNA: TGTGCCTGGACAGATGAAGAGACCCAGTACTTC
D gene: NA; clone size: NA; J gene: TRBJ2-3; V gene: TRBV28; CDR3 protein: CASVAGTDTQYF; CDR3 DNA: TGTGCCAGCGTTGCCGGGACAGATACGCAGTATTTT
D gene: TRBD1; clone size: NA; J gene: TRBJ1-4; V gene: TRBV13; CDR3 protein: CASSFGQGGEKLFF; CDR3 DNA: TGTGCCAGCAGCTTCGGACAGGGTGGTGAAAAACTGTTTTTT
D gene: NA; clone size: NA; J gene: TRBJ2-6; V gene: TRBV30; CDR3 protein: CAWSGTDILSGANVLTF; CDR3 DNA: TGTGCCTGGAGTGGGACAGATATACTCTCTGGGGCCAACGTCCTGACTTTC
D gene: NA; clone size: NA; J gene: TRBJ2-7; V gene: TRBV7-2; CDR3 protein: CASRRGWPPYEQYF; CDR3 DNA: TGTGCCAGCAGAAGAGGGTGGCCACCCTACGAGCAGTACTTC
D gene: TRBD2; clone size: NA; J gene: TRBJ2-1; V gene: TRBV9; CDR3 protein: CASSAPVEREDRGEQFF; CDR3 DNA: TGTGCCAGCAGCGCTCCGGTGGAGCGGGAGGATCGGGGTGAGCAGTTCTTC
D gene: NA; clone size: NA; J gene: TRBJ2-7; V gene: TRBV6-5; CDR3 protein: CASSYSRGARAYEQYF; CDR3 DNA: TGTGCCAGCAGTTACTCGAGAGGTGCCAGGGCGTACGAGCAGTACTTC
D gene: NA; clone size: NA; J gene: TRBJ1-3; V gene: TRBV11-2; CDR3 protein: CASSLSWGGSGNTIYF; CDR3 DNA: TGTGCCAGCAGCTTATCCTGGGGGGGTTCTGGAAACACCATATATTTT
D gene: NA; clone size: NA; J gene: TRBJ2-2; V gene: TRBV9; CDR3 protein: CASSLSAGELFF; CDR3 DNA: TGTGCCAGCAGCCTCTCCGCCGGGGAGCTGTTTTTT
D gene: TRBD1; clone size: NA; J gene: TRBJ2-7; V gene: TRBV5-1; CDR3 protein: CASSLSSGTEIYEQYF; CDR3 DNA: TGCGCCAGCAGCTTGAGTTCTGGGACAGAGATCTACGAGCAGTACTTC
D gene: TRBD2; clone size: NA; J gene: TRBJ2-7; V gene: TRBV28; CDR3 protein: CASSDGTSEIYEQYF; CDR3 DNA: TGTGCCAGCAGTGACGGGACTAGCGAGATCTACGAGCAGTACTTC
D gene: NA; clone size: NA; J gene: TRBJ1-2; V gene: TRBV27; CDR3 protein: CASSLKPGGKGYTF; CDR3 DNA: TGTGCCAGCAGTTTAAAGCCGGGGGGAAAGGGCTACACCTTC
D gene: TRBD2; clone size: NA; J gene: TRBJ2-2; V gene: TRBV5-6; CDR3 protein: CASSASGRAPGELFF; CDR3 DNA: TGTGCCAGCAGCGCCAGCGGGAGGGCCCCTGGGGAGCTGTTTTTT
D gene: TRBD2; clone size: NA; J gene: TRBJ2-6; V gene: TRBV9; CDR3 protein: CASSAEGLPSGANVLTF; CDR3 DNA: TGTGCCAGCAGCGCAGAGGGACTACCCTCTGGGGCCAACGTCCTGACTTTC
D gene: NA; clone size: NA; J gene: TRBJ2-1; V gene: TRBV9; CDR3 protein: CASSLQAIGRDRNNEQFF; CDR3 DNA: TGTGCCAGCAGCTTACAGGCCATAGGAAGGGATCGGAACAATGAGCAGTTCTTC
D gene: TRBD2; clone size: NA; J gene: TRBJ2-7; V gene: TRBV29-1; CDR3 protein: CSVGSGLAGEYEQYF; CDR3 DNA: TGCAGCGTGGGGTCTGGGCTAGCGGGTGAATACGAGCAGTACTTC
D gene: TRBD2; clone size: NA; J gene: TRBJ2-5; V gene: TRBV28; CDR3 protein: CASSLAGGQETQYF; CDR3 DNA: TGTGCCAGCAGTTTAGCGGGAGGGCAAGAGACCCAGTACTTC
D gene: NA; clone size: NA; J gene: TRBJ1-1; V gene: TRBV6-6; CDR3 protein: CASSYSEGGTEAFF; CDR3 DNA: TGTGCCAGCAGTTACTCAGAGGGTGGTACTGAAGCTTTCTTT
D gene: NA; clone size: NA; J gene: TRBJ2-3; V gene: TRBV7-9; CDR3 protein: CASSAGDTQYF; CDR3 DNA: TGTGCCAGCAGCGCAGGGGATACGCAGTATTTT
D gene: NA; clone size: NA; J gene: TRBJ2-7; V gene: TRBV14; CDR3 protein: CASSPADSYEQYF; CDR3 DNA: TGTGCCAGCAGCCCGGCGGACTCCTACGAGCAGTACTTC
D gene: NA; clone size: NA; J gene: TRBJ2-7; V gene: TRBV28; CDR3 protein: CASRTNRRREAFYEQYF; CDR3 DNA: TGTGCCAGCAGAACTAACCGGAGGAGGGAAGCTTTCTACGAGCAGTACTTC
D gene: NA; clone size: NA; J gene: TRBJ2-5; V gene: TRBV18; CDR3 protein: CASSTLGGLETQYF; CDR3 DNA: TGTGCCAGCTCAACCCTCGGGGGCCTCGAGACCCAGTACTTC
D gene: TRBD2; clone size: NA; J gene: TRBJ2-3; V gene: TRBV7-3; CDR3 protein: CASSLLGGLADTDTQYF; CDR3 DNA: TGTGCCAGCAGCTTATTAGGCGGACTAGCGGACACAGATACGCAGTATTTT
D gene: NA; clone size: once; J gene: TRBJ2-1; V gene: TRBV7-9; CDR3 protein: CASSGGPVNNEQFF; CDR3 DNA: TGTGCCAGCTCCGGGGGTCCGGTTAACAATGAGCAGTTCTTC
D gene: NA; clone size: once; J gene: TRBJ2-5; V gene: TRBV6-6; CDR3 protein: CASSYVGSAETQYF; CDR3 DNA: TGTGCCAGCAGTTACGTGGGGTCGGCAGAGACCCAGTACTTC
D gene: NA; clone size: NA; J gene: TRBJ2-3; V gene: TRBV11-2; CDR3 protein: CASSPDVLVSDTQYF; CDR3 DNA: TGTGCCAGCAGCCCCGACGTACTGGTCTCGGATACGCAGTATTTT